This T cell receptor (beta chain) was retrieved from a study of blood T cell repertoires in COVID-19. The V gene end was trimmed by 3 bases and the J gene end by 8 bases; junction bases not matched to a gene: 14. This CDR3 has 17 residues. Germline CDR1 and CDR2: LNHNV and YYDKDF (reference sequence). Enrolment of Seattle patients took place during active infection, and they were followed longitudinally. Some clones are missing from TCRdb's copy, which holds only in-frame ones; the method was immunoSEQ multiplex PCR. The sample holds hundreds of thousands of clones, about 88% seen once. The sample was peripheral blood. This TCR came from a woman in her thirties with COVID-19, enrolled during active disease. This chain uses TRBV15 with TRBJ2-2; 8 bases map to TRBD1. The CDR3 bases are TGTGCCACCAGCAGGACCCCCCGGCAGGGGGCATCAGGGGAGCTGTTTTTT. Translated: CATSRTPRQGASGELFF.